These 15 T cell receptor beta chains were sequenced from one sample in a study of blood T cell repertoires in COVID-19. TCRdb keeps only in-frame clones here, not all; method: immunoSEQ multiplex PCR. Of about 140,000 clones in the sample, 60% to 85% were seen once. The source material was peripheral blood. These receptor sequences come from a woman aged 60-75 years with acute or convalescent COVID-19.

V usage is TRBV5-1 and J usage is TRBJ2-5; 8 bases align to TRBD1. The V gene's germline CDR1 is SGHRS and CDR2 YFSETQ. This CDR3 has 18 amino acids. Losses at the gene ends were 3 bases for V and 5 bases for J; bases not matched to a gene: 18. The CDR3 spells CASSSGTWTGPREETQYF. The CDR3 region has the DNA TGCGCCAGCAGCTCTGGTACTTGGACAGGGCCCCGAGAGGAGACCCAGTACTTC.

The DNA of the CDR3 is TGTGCCAGCAGCGTAGCTCTGGGGGGGACTAATGAAAAACTGTTTTTT. It yields the protein CASSVALGGTNEKLFF. The gene calls are TRBV9 and TRBJ1-4, with a weak D call TRBD1 (5 bases). Trimming took off 0 bases at V and 2 bases at J, with 11 bases between the two ends. Germline V gene sequence: CDR1 SGDLS, CDR2 YYNGEE. The CDR3 runs to 16 residues.

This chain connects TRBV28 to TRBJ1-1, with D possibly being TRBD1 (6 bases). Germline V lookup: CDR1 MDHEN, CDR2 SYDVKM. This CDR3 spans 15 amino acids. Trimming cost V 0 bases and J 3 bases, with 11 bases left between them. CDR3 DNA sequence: TGTGCCAGCAGTTTATGGCGGGAGGGGGACACTGAAGCTTTCTTT. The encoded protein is CASSLWREGDTEAFF.

The CDR3: CASSLDRVPTYGYTF. The CDR3 bases are TGTGCCAGCAGCTTAGACAGGGTCCCCACCTATGGCTACACCTTC. The rearrangement links TRBV7-9 to TRBJ1-2; tentatively, D is TRBD1 (6 bases). Between the trimmed V and J ends, which lost 1 base and 4 bases, there was a span of 13 bases. Germline loops: CDR1 SEHNR, CDR2 FQNEAQ (reference sequence). There are 15 residues in the CDR3.

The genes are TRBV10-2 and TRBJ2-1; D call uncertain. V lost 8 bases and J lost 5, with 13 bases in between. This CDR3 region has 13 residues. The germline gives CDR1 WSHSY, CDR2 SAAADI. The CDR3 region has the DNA TGCGCCAGCCGTTTGTCAGGTAACAATGAGCAGTTCTTC. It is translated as CASRLSGNNEQFF.

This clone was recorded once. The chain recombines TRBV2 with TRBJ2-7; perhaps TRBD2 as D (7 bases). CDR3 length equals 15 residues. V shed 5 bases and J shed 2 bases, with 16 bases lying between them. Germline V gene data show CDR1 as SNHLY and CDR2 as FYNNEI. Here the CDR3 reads CASSPQGGGAYEQYF. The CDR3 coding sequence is TGTGCCAGCAGTCCGCAAGGGGGAGGGGCCTACGAGCAGTACTTC.

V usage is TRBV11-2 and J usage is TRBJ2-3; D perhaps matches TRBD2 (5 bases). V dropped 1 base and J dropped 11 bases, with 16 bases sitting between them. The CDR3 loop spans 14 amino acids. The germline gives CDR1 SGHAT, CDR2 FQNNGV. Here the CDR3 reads CASSLAAGIIVQYF. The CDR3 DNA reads TGTGCCAGCAGCTTAGCCGCGGGTATTATCGTGCAGTATTTT.

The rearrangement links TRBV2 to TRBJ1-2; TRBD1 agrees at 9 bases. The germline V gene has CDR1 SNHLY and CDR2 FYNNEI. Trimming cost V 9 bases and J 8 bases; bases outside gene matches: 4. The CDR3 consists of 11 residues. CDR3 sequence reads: CARGTGFGYTF. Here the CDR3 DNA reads TGTGCCAGAGGGACAGGGTTCGGCTACACCTTC. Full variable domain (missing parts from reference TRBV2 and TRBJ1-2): EPEVTQTPSHQVTQMGQEVILRCVPISNHLYFYWYRQILGQKVEFLVSFYNNEISEKSEIFDDQFSVERPDGSNFTLKIRSTKLEDSAMYFCARGTGFGYTFGSGTRLTVV.

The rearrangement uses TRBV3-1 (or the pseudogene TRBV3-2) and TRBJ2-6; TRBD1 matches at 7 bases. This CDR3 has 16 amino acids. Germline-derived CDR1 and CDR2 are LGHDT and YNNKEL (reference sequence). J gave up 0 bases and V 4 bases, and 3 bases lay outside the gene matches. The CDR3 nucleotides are TGTGCCAGCAGCCGGACAGGCCCCTCTGGGGCCAACGTCCTGACTTTC. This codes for CASSRTGPSGANVLTF.

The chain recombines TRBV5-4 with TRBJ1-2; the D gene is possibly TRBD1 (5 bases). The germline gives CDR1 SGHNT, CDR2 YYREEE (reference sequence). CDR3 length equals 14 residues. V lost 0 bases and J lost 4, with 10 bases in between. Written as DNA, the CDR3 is TGTGCCAGCAGCTTGGTGGGCAGGGCCTATGGCTACACCTTC. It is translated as CASSLVGRAYGYTF.

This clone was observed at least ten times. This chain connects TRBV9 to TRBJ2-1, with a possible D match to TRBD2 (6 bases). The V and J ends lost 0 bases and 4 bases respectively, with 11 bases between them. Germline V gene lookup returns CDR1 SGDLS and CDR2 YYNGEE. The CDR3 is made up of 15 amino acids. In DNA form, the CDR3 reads TGTGCCAGCAGCGTAGACGGGAGCCAGTACAATGAGCAGTTCTTC. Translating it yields CASSVDGSQYNEQFF.

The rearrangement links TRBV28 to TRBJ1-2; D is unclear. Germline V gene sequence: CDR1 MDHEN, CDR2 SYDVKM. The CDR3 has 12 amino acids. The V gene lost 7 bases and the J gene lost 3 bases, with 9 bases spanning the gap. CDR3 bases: TGTGCCAGCATCTGGGCAGACTATGGCTACACCTTC. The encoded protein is CASIWADYGYTF.

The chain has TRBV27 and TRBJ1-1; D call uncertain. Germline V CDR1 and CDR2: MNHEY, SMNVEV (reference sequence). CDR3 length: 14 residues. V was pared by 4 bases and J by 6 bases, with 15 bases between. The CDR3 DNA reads TGTGCCAGCAGTTGGGCAGCTCCGAGCTCTGAAGCTTTCTTT. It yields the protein CASSWAAPSSEAFF.

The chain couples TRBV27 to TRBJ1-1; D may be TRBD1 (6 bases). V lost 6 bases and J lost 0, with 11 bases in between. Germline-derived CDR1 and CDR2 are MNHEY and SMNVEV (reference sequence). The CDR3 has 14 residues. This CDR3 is CASRTTGMNTEAFF. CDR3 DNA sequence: TGTGCCAGCAGGACGACAGGAATGAACACTGAAGCTTTCTTT.

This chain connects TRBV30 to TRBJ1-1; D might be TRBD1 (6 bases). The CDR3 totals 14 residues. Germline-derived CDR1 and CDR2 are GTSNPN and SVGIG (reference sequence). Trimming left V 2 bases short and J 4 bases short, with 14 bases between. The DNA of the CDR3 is TGTGCCTGGAGTCACAGACAGGTGGGCACTGAAGCTTTCTTT. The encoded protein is CAWSHRQVGTEAFF. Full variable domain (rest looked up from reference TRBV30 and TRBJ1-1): SQTIHQWPATLVQPVGSPLSLECTVEGTSNPNLYWYRQAAGRGLQLLFYSVGIGQISSEVPQNLSASRPQDRQFILSSKKLLLSDSGFYLCAWSHRQVGTEAFFGQGTRLTVV.